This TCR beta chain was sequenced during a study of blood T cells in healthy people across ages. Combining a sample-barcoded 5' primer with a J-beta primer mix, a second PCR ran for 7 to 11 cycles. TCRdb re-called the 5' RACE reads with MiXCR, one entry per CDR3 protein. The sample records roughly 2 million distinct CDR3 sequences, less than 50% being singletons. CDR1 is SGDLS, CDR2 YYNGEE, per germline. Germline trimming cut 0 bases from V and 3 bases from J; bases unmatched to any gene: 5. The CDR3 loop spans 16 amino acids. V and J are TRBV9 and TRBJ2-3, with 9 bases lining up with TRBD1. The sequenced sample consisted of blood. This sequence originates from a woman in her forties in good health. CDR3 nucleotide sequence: TGTGCCAGCAGCGTAGAGGACAGGGGAGGGACAGATACGCAGTATTTT. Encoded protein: CASSVEDRGGTDTQYF.